This TCR beta chain was retrieved from a study of cytomegalovirus exposure and HLA in healthy donors. Notes on the study in general: There were reportedly fewer N-insertions in an Asian-associated ancestry cluster than the roughly 670-donor mean, in a later analysis. Diagnosis of cytomegalovirus status made by the classifier reportedly showed high specificity and sensitivity.

Primers included in the PCR were 60 Vbeta and 13 Jbeta primers. TCRdb's copy holds only in-frame clones and misses some; the assay was immunoSEQ multiplex PCR. The sample holds roughly 180,000 clones, roughly 80% seen once. The CDR3 sequence is 15 residues long. Trimming cost V 2 bases and J 4 bases, with 14 bases left between them. Looked up from germline, CDR1 is LGHNA and CDR2 is YSLEER. Everyone who donated was a healthy bone marrow donor. Comment on this clone: Its cognate antigen is unknown.

The V gene is TRBV4-3, the J gene TRBJ1-2, with unresolved D. The clonotype originates from a female donor in good health and CMV-seronegative. Specimen: PBMCs. The CDR3 nucleotides are TGCGCCAGCAGCCAACTAGCGGGCACAATCTATGGCTACACCTTC. Its protein product is CASSQLAGTIYGYTF.